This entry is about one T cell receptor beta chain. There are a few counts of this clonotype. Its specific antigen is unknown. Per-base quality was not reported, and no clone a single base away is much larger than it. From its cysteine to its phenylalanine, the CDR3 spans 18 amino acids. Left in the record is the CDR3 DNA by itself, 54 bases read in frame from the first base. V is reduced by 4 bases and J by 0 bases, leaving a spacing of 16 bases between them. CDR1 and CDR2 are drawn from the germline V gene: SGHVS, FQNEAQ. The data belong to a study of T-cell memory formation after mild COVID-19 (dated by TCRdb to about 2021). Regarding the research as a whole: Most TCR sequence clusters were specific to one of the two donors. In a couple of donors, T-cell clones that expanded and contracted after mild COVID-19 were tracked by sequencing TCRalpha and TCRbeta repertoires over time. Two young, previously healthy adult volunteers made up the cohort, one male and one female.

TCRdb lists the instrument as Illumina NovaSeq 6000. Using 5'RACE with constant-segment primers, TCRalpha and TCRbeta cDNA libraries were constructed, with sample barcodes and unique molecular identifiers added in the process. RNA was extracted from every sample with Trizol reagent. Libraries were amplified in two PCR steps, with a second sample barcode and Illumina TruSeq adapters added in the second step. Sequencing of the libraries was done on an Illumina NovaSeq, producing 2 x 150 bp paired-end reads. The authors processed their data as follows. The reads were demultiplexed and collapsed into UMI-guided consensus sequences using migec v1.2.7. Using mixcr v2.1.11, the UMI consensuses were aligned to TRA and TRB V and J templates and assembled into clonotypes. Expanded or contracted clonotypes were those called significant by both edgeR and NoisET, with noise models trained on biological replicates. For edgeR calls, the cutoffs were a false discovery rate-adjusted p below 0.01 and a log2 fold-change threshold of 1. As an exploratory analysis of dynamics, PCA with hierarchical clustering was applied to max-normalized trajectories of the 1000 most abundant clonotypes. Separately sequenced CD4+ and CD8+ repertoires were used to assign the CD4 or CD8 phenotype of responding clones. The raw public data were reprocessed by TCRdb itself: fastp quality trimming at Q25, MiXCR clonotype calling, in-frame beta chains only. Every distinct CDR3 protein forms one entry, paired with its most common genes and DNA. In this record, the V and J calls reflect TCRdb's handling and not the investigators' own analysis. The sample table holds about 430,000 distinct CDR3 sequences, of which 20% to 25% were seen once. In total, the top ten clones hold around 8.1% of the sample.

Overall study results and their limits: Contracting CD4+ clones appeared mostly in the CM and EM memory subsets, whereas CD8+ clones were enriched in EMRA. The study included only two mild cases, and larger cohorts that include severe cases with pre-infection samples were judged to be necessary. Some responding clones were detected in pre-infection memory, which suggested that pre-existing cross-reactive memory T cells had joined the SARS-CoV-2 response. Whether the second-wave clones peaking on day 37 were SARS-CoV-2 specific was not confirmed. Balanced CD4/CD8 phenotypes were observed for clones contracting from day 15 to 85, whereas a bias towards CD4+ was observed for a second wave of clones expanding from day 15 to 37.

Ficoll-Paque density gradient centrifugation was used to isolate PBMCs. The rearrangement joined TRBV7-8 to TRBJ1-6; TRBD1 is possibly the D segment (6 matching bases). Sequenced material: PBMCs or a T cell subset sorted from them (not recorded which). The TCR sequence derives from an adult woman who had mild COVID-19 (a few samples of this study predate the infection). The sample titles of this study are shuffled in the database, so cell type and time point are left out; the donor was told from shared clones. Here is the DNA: TGTGCCAGCAGCTCCACCGGGACACCGGGCTCCTATAATTCACCCCTCCACTTT. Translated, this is CASSSTGTPGSYNSPLHF.